This T cell receptor beta chain comes out of a study of blood T cell repertoires in COVID-19 (TCRdb year 2020). Concerning the study at large: Samples covering the acute and convalescent phases of COVID-19 were provided by collaborators in the United States, Italy and Spain. The sample metadata nearly always contained a de-identified subject ID, COVID-19 status, age in years and sex. The repertoires were made available in a free public database intended to serve as a resource for research on the immune response to SARS-CoV-2. HLA class I and class II types, where available, came from metadata supplied by the sample provider rather than from assay-based typing. The material from the prospective study consisted of cDNA or gDNA derived from T cells, B-cell-depleted T cells, or PBMCs. The samples were drawn from the first 160 participants of the ongoing ImmuneRACE study and from 1,254 subjects provided by 6 global collaborators. The dataset comprised deeply sampled blood TCRbeta repertoires from subjects exposed to, actively infected with, or recovered from COVID-19. The study at large found these results: Clinical and demographic metadata were provided uncurated, with the amount varying by source and participant.

Participants in the prospective study were aged roughly 18 to 89 years, lived in some 24 United States geographic areas, and enrolled through a virtual design. In the prospective study, cohorts were assigned on the basis of participant-reported clinical history obtained from a screening survey and a study questionnaire. Exposed participants had been in contact with someone with a PCR-confirmed or clinician-diagnosed COVID-19 case within 2 weeks of study entry. Each participant in the prospective study had whole blood, serum and a nasopharyngeal or oropharyngeal swab collected by mobile phlebotomists. Prospective study participants could optionally give additional blood draws and questionnaires over an approximately two-month period. Blood samples from the prospective study were shipped frozen or at room temperature prior to DNA extraction. TCRbeta CDR3 regions were amplified from genomic DNA by means of the immunoSEQ Assay, a bias-controlled multiplex PCR. From the authors' description of their analysis: The number of nucleated cells in each sample was estimated from the amplification of reference gene primers within the assay. To quantify the absolute abundance of each unique TCRbeta CDR3 rearrangement, sequence reads were collapsed and filtered. For each sample, productive Simpson clonality was calculated by taking the square root of Simpson's diversity index across productive rearrangements. TCRdb re-hosts the immuneACCESS table, in-frame sequences only. Its copies lack some clones; in the studies checked, an unresolved V gene accounts for under half of them, and the cause for the rest is not known. V and J calls and clone size follow that table, whereas D and trimming were derived from the DNA. Present in this sample are about 140,000 clones, approximately 84% of which were seen just once. Together, the top ten hold approximately 1.6% of the sample.

The germline V gene gives CDR1 as SGHTA and CDR2 as FQGTGA. The germline V and J ends show losses of 5 bases and 1 base respectively, and no gene match explains 11 bases of the junction. Inclusive of the bounding cysteine and phenylalanine, the CDR3 is 18 residues long. Of all the DNA, just the CDR3 is kept, 54 bases in frame from base 1. About this clone itself: Its recognized antigen is unknown. Base qualities are missing; no much larger clone stands one base away.

The sequenced material came from PBMCs or T cells enriched from blood (not recorded which). This TCR was recovered from a woman younger than 35 who had been exposed to COVID-19. The rearrangement joined TRBV7-3 to TRBJ2-6, and TRBD2 matches 7 of the central bases. The CDR3 sequence is CASSRTSGGTSGANVLTF. The sequence in DNA is TGTGCCAGCAGCCGGACGTCGGGGGGAACTTCTGGGGCCAACGTCCTGACTTTC.